Below, 6 T cell receptor beta chains from the same sample are listed, as sequenced in a study of blood T cell repertoires in COVID-19. The protocol was immunoSEQ multiplex PCR, while the TCRdb copy is restricted to in-frame clones and leaves out a portion. The data show tens of thousands of clones, with roughly 89% seen just once and 6.5% held by the top ten. The sample consisted of peripheral blood. These receptors were obtained from a woman aged 55-70 years with COVID-19, enrolled during active disease.

The rearrangement links TRBV3-1 (or the pseudogene TRBV3-2) to TRBJ2-3; 11 bases match TRBD1. CDR3 length: 17 amino acids. Losses at the gene ends were 0 bases for V and 9 bases for J; bases not matched to a gene: 11. From germline, CDR1 is LGHDT and CDR2 YNNKEL (reference sequence). The CDR3 region has the DNA TGTGCCAGCAGCCAAGATTTGGGGACAGGGGGTTTCAGAACGCAGTATTTT. The encoded protein is CASSQDLGTGGFRTQYF.

The rearrangement uses TRBV7-9 and TRBJ2-7, with TRBD2 matching 8 bases. The germline V gene encodes CDR1 SEHNR and CDR2 FQNEAQ (reference sequence). Germline trimming cut 1 base from V and 1 base from J; bases unmatched to any gene: 9. This CDR3 spans 17 amino acids. For the CDR3, the DNA is TGTGCCAGCAGCTTAGGGGTTGGTAGCGGGACGTCCTACGAGCAGTACTTC. Encoded protein: CASSLGVGSGTSYEQYF.

J is TRBJ1-3 and V is TRBV6-5, with 12 positions matching TRBD1. CDR1 is MNHEY, CDR2 SVGAGI, per germline. This CDR3 spans 15 amino acids. J was trimmed by 5 bases and V by 6 bases; bases with no gene match: 5. Here the CDR3 DNA reads TGTGCCAGCAGGGGGGACAGGGGGCTAAGAAACACCATATATTTT. Protein: CASRGDRGLRNTIYF.

The chain carries TRBV7-3 and TRBJ2-1, with 13 nucleotides matching TRBD2. The V gene end was trimmed by 4 bases and the J gene end by 7 bases; junction bases not matched to a gene: 4. Germline-derived CDR1 and CDR2 are SGHTA and FQGTGA. This CDR3 is built from 15 residues. CDR3 sequence reads: CASSWTSGSLNEQFF. CDR3 sequence (DNA): TGTGCCAGCAGCTGGACTAGCGGGAGTTTGAATGAGCAGTTCTTC.

This chain connects TRBV5-4 to TRBJ2-5; 9 bases are shared with TRBD1. The junction had 12 bases not matched to a gene; V was cut back by 4 bases and J by 5 bases. The CDR3 sequence is 16 residues long. The germline gives CDR1 SGHNT, CDR2 YYREEE (reference sequence). The CDR3, as DNA: TGTGCCAGCAGCCTCCCGGGACAGGGATCATGGGAGACCCAGTACTTC. Amino acid sequence: CASSLPGQGSWETQYF.

This clone was picked up a small number of times. The chain carries TRBV11-3 and TRBJ2-3; no reliable D call. In germline, CDR1 is SGHNT, CDR2 YENEEA. The ends were cut back, 5 bases at V and 6 bases at J, with 9 bases in the middle. This CDR3 contains 12 residues. The CDR3 is CASSQRRDTQYF. The CDR3 DNA is TGTGCCAGCAGCCAAAGGCGGGATACGCAGTATTTT.